Listed below are T cell receptor beta chains from one sample, sequenced in a study of blood T cell repertoires in COVID-19. The data were produced by immunoSEQ multiplex PCR, yet TCRdb's version contains in-frame clones alone and is incomplete. Among 110,000 or so clones listed, approximately 79% were seen once. Sequenced sample: peripheral blood. The receptors shown here come from a man between 50 and 59 years old with acute or convalescent COVID-19. Both conserved end residues are part of each CDR3. D genes are given only for firm matches. Expanded clones get a size class; other rows say once, few or many, or leave the size out.

clone_size d_call cdr3_length j_call v_call cdr3_aa
- TRBD1 17 TRBJ2-3 TRBV29-1 CSVDYEVGTGDTDTQYF
- - 13 TRBJ1-1 TRBV20-1 CSASRGRNTEAFF
few - 13 TRBJ1-1 TRBV30 CAWSRGGDTEAFF
once - 16 TRBJ2-5 TRBV5-8 CASSSFRDTHQETQYF
once - 11 TRBJ1-1 TRBV6-5 CAVRRNTEAFF
- TRBD2 20 TRBJ2-1 TRBV7-8 CASSPPGLAGDGALYNEQFF
once TRBD1 15 TRBJ2-7 TRBV18 CASSPGTGSSYEQYF
once - 13 TRBJ1-2 TRBV27 CASSLTVNYGYTF
once - 15 TRBJ2-4 TRBV11-2 CASTQTAGAKNIQYF
- TRBD2 15 TRBJ2-1 TRBV18 CASSPGGRAHNEQFF
- - 13 TRBJ2-7 TRBV28 CASSSSLAPEQYF
once TRBD1 15 TRBJ2-1 TRBV6-1 CASSEALQGVNEQFF
few - 16 TRBJ2-6 TRBV19 CASSVLQGTGANVLTF
- TRBD2 19 TRBJ2-1 TRBV6-1 CASSEVWLAGGRGYNEQFF
- TRBD1 15 TRBJ1-5 TRBV19 CASSISGQGGAPQHF
- TRBD2 15 TRBJ2-5 TRBV5-4 CASSSTSGEEQTQYF
- TRBD2 15 TRBJ2-3 TRBV5-4 CASRTWGGSTDTQYF
- - 16 TRBJ2-2 TRBV6-1 CASSEQTGIYTGELFF
- - 13 TRBJ1-6 TRBV12-3/TRBV12-4 CASSSSQHSPLHF
- TRBD1 13 TRBJ2-7 TRBV4-2 CASAGTDTYEQYF
few - 15 TRBJ1-2 TRBV7-9 CASSLDGGAFYGYTF
- - 15 TRBJ2-7 TRBV11-2 CASSPGWGVHYEQYF
few TRBD1 13 TRBJ1-1 TRBV30 CAWTTDRATEAFF
- TRBD2 13 TRBJ2-2 TRBV5-1 CASRSGTTGELFF
- TRBD1 14 TRBJ1-6 TRBV27 CASKDRGYNSPLHF
- - 14 TRBJ2-7 TRBV7-2 CASSSNGQTYEQYF
once TRBD2 17 TRBJ2-1 TRBV7-2 CASSPTLAGDRRNEQFF
- TRBD2 16 TRBJ2-2 TRBV10-3 CAISPSASGVTGELFF
- TRBD1 16 TRBJ1-4 TRBV2 CASSRDRLSTNEKLFF
- TRBD1 16 TRBJ2-3 TRBV19 CASSSRTGGMADTQYF
few TRBD2 16 TRBJ2-3 TRBV7-2 CASNHRTSGNPDTQYF
- TRBD1 14 TRBJ2-5 TRBV30 CAWSTGTGQETQYF
- TRBD1 13 TRBJ2-3 TRBV29-1 CSVHRGRGDTQYF
- - 13 TRBJ1-2 TRBV2 CASSEGTGFGYTF
- - 13 TRBJ2-3 TRBV19 CASSIVPGDTQYF
once - 14 TRBJ1-2 TRBV3-1/TRBV3-2 CASSPGGSNYGYTF
- TRBD1 17 TRBJ1-2 TRBV5-6 CASSSGGVDRGGYGYTF
- TRBD1 17 TRBJ1-4 TRBV7-6 CASSMGQGLATNEKLFF
- - 12 TRBJ2-2 TRBV19 CASSSRTGELFF
- - 16 TRBJ2-3 TRBV5-1 CASSLDPGGLTDTQYF
- TRBD1 14 TRBJ1-2 TRBV6-5 CASSSGQPFIGYTF
- - 15 TRBJ2-7 TRBV15 CATSRSSGGLYEQYF
- TRBD1 18 TRBJ2-6 TRBV23-1 CASSQSGTGFSGANVLTF
- - 16 TRBJ2-3 TRBV7-2 CASSLVAEQITDTQYF
- - 16 TRBJ2-2 TRBV4-1 CASSQGPFANTGELFF
few - 13 TRBJ2-5 TRBV3-1/TRBV3-2 CASSQTREETQYF
- - 14 TRBJ1-2 TRBV13 CASSLGPSANGYTF
- - 13 TRBJ1-4 TRBV27 CASSFRQDEKLFF
- - 19 TRBJ2-3 TRBV15 CATSSTLIPSATSTDTQYF
- - 15 TRBJ2-6 TRBV7-9 CASSLVSSGANVLTF
once TRBD2 17 TRBJ2-7 TRBV4-2 CASSQQTSGVISYEQYF
- TRBD1 13 TRBJ1-3 TRBV25-1 CASGPTGRNTIYF